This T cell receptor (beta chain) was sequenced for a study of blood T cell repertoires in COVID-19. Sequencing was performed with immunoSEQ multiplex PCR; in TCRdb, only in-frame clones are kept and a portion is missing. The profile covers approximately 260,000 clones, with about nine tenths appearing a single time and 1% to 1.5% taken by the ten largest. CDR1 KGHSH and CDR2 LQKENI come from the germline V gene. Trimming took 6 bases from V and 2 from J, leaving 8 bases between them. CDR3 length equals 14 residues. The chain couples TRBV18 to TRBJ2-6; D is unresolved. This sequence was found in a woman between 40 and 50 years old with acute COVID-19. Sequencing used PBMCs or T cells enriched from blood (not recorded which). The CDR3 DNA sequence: TGTGCCAGCTCGCAGAATACTGGGGCCAACGTCCTGACTTTC. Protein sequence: CASSQNTGANVLTF.